Listed here are 26 T cell receptor beta chains from one sample, sequenced in a study of CXCR3-negative and CXCR3-positive naive CD8 T cells. The libraries of TRB cDNA were constructed through 5' RACE using UMI labels. From its re-call of the 5' RACE reads, TCRdb lists each CDR3 protein once, without DNA. This sample's table reports roughly 55,000 distinct CDR3 sequences. These receptors' targets are unknown. Study observations and caveats: Compared with CXCR3-negative naive cells, CXCR3-positive naive cells showed more hydrophobic TRB CDR3s.

The source material was naive CXCR3+ CD8+ T cells from blood. Subset of the sample: CD45RO-CCR7+CD27+CD95- naive CD8+ T cells expressing CXCR3 (TNR3+). Receptors were obtained from a human donor in good health. Some clones in this sample may be carry-over from other donors' samples.

The chain joins TRBV2 to TRBJ2-4; the D gene TCRdb calls, TRBD1, cannot be checked with no DNA. CDR3 length: 17 amino acids. Per the germline V gene, CDR1 is SNHLY and CDR2 is FYNNEI. This CDR3 is CASSTVDSGVAKNIQYF.

The chain has TRBV29-1 and TRBJ2-3; the TCRdb call, TRBD1, lacks DNA for checking. CDR1 SQVTM and CDR2 ANQGSEA come from the germline V gene. CDR3 length: 14 amino acids. CDR3 in amino acids: CSVEEAAPTDTQYF.

The CDR3: CASSLLSPGRGADTQYF. V usage is TRBV7-8 and J usage is TRBJ2-3; the TCRdb D gene call, TRBD1, has no DNA to confirm it. The CDR3 is made up of 17 amino acids. Germline V CDR1 and CDR2: SGHVS, FQNEAQ. Supplemented by reference TRBV7-8 and TRBJ2-3, the full variable domain reads GAGVSQSPRYKVAKRGQDVALRCDPISGHVSLFWYQQALGQGPEFLTYFQNEAQLDKSGLPSDRFFAERPEGSVSTLKIQRTQQEDSAVYLCASSLLSPGRGADTQYFGPGTRLTVL.

The chain links TRBV3-1 to TRBJ2-1; no DNA is available, so the TRBD2 call from TCRdb remains unchecked. CDR3 length: 17 residues. Germline loops: CDR1 LGHDT, CDR2 YNNKEL (reference sequence). CDR3 sequence: CASSQVSSGNTYNEQFF.

The V gene is TRBV7-9, the J gene TRBJ1-4. The CDR3 totals 15 residues. From germline, CDR1 is SEHNR and CDR2 FQNEAQ (reference sequence). Here the CDR3 reads CASSPGTLLGEKLFF.

The chain recombines TRBV19 with TRBJ1-5. The CDR3 is made up of 15 amino acids. The V gene's germline CDR1 is LNHDA and CDR2 SQIVND (reference sequence). CDR3 amino acids: CASSITDYSNQPQHF.

The V call is TRBV20-1, the J call TRBJ1-1; the D gene TCRdb calls, TRBD1, cannot be checked with no DNA. Germline V CDR1 and CDR2: DFQATT, SNEGSKA (reference sequence). The CDR3 sequence is 14 residues long. The CDR3 sequence: CSARDLGGITEAFF.

The rearrangement uses TRBV15 and TRBJ1-1; no DNA is available, so the TRBD1 call from TCRdb remains unchecked. CDR3 length: 13 residues. Germline V lookup: CDR1 LNHNV, CDR2 YYDKDF (reference sequence). CDR3 loop: CASTAEGDTEAFF.

The chain links TRBV4-3 to TRBJ2-5; as DNA is missing, the TRBD2 call by TCRdb cannot be tested. Germline V lookup: CDR1 LGHNA, CDR2 YSLEER. The CDR3 spans 16 residues. The CDR3 sequence is CASSQEFASSRQTQYF.

The V gene is TRBV4-2, the J gene TRBJ2-1; TCRdb designates TRBD2, a call that cannot be tested without DNA. The CDR3 sequence is 16 residues long. The germline V gene has CDR1 LGHNA and CDR2 YNFKEQ. The CDR3: CASSPSLAGGLNEQFF.

The chain is built from TRBV28 and TRBJ2-1; TCRdb picks TRBD2, but there is no DNA to check that call. CDR1 is MDHEN, CDR2 SYDVKM, per germline. This CDR3 has 16 residues. The CDR3 sequence is CASSRLAGASMNEQFF.

V and J are TRBV5-1 and TRBJ1-1; TCRdb's D call of TRBD1 is untestable without DNA. This CDR3 is 15 amino acids long. CDR1 is SGHRS, CDR2 YFSETQ, per germline. The CDR3 here is CASSFTRGPSTEAFF.

The rearrangement links TRBV7-9 to TRBJ1-1; TCRdb selects TRBD1, and the lack of DNA leaves this call unchecked. CDR3 length: 16 amino acids. Germline V gives CDR1 SEHNR, CDR2 FQNEAQ (reference sequence). The CDR3 region is CASSFPRQGANTEAFF.

This chain links TRBV6-5 with TRBJ2-7; the D call of TRBD1 rests on TCRdb alone, since no DNA is present to check it. This CDR3 has 12 residues. The germline CDR1 and CDR2 sequences are MNHEY and SVGAGI. The CDR3 loop is CASSPTGDEQYF.

The CDR3 spells CASSQLIDQPQHF. The chain is built from TRBV4-2 and TRBJ1-5. The CDR3 has 13 amino acids. Germline assignment: CDR1 LGHNA and CDR2 YNFKEQ.

The chain employs TRBV10-3 and TRBJ1-2. This CDR3 comprises 14 residues. CDR1 and CDR2 (germline): ENHRY, SYGVKD. The CDR3 sequence is CAISESLENYGYTF.

This chain uses TRBV29-1 with TRBJ1-2; the TCRdb D gene call, TRBD1, has no DNA to confirm it. CDR1 is SQVTM and CDR2 is ANQGSEA in the germline V gene. There are 11 residues in the CDR3. The CDR3 spells CSVDEGEGYTF.

The chain joins TRBV5-1 to TRBJ1-2; absent DNA, TCRdb's TRBD1 call cannot be checked. Germline V gene lookup returns CDR1 SGHRS and CDR2 YFSETQ. The CDR3 totals 16 residues. CDR3 residues: CASTFTPPDRSYGYTF.

The gene calls are TRBV4-1 and TRBJ2-1. In germline, CDR1 is MGHRA, CDR2 YSYEKL. The CDR3 runs to 17 residues. CDR3 residues: CASSQDPIAELYNEQFF.

CDR3 region: CASSYLGQMYYNEQFF. The chain combines TRBV6-5 with TRBJ2-1; the TCRdb call, TRBD1, lacks DNA for checking. The CDR3 totals 16 residues. Looked up from germline, CDR1 is MNHEY and CDR2 is SVGAGI.

The chain links TRBV23-1 to TRBJ2-4. TRBV23-1 is an open reading frame, and its role is uncertain. This CDR3 has 17 residues. Here the CDR3 reads CASSQSRLRLAKNIQYF.

V and J are TRBV4-1 and TRBJ1-1. The CDR3 spans 13 residues. CDR1 and CDR2 from the germline V gene are MGHRA and YSYEKL. The CDR3 reads CASTLVGNTEAFF.

The chain uses TRBV5-1 and TRBJ1-1. Germline CDR1 SGHRS, CDR2 YFSETQ. The CDR3 loop spans 17 amino acids. The CDR3 sequence is CASSSQLGLEGNTEAFF. The variable domain in full, with the rest retrieved from reference TRBV5-1 and TRBJ1-1, is KAGVTQTPRYLIKTRGQQVTLSCSPISGHRSVSWYQQTPGQGLQFLFEYFSETQRNKGNFPGRFSGRQFSNSRSEMNVSTLELGDSALYLCASSSQLGLEGNTEAFFGQGTRLTVV.

V gene TRBV12-3 or TRBV12-4 combines with J gene TRBJ2-7. CDR3 length: 12 amino acids. The CDR3 spells CASSFGSYEQYF.

The chain recombines TRBV5-1 with TRBJ2-7; TCRdb gives TRBD1 as the D gene, but with no DNA this cannot be confirmed. Germline V gene lookup returns CDR1 SGHRS and CDR2 YFSETQ. The CDR3 runs 14 residues. CDR3 protein: CASRLRPGGYEQYF.

This chain uses TRBV25-1 with TRBJ2-1; TCRdb proposes TRBD2, but this gene call is untestable without DNA. From germline, CDR1 is MGHDK and CDR2 SYGVNS. This CDR3 has 19 amino acids. This CDR3 is CASSEYRTSGSPSGNEQFF.